Below are 2 T cell receptor beta chains sequenced from a single sample in a study of shared clonotypes between healthy human individuals. Naive CD8 cells comprised CD45RO-negative, CCR7-positively selected cells, excluding terminally differentiated effector memory CD45RA+ cells. Assay: immunoSEQ multiplex PCR; the TCRdb copy retains only in-frame clones and omits some. The sample comprises around 2,000,000 clones, just over 90% of which are singletons, and more than 1.5% rests with the top ten. The material sequenced was naive CD8+ T cells from PBMCs. The source of these receptors is a man between 18 and 35 years old in good health. Some clones in this sample may be carry-over from other donors' samples.

The genes are TRBV9 and TRBJ2-1; 8 bases map to TRBD2. Losses at the gene ends were 4 bases for V and 4 bases for J; bases not matched to a gene: 10. Germline-derived CDR1 and CDR2 are SGDLS and YYNGEE. The CDR3 sequence is 16 residues long. This chain's CDR3 is CASSLYFSGTYNEQFF. CDR3 nucleotide sequence: TGTGCCAGCAGCCTCTACTTTAGCGGGACTTACAATGAGCAGTTCTTC.

This chain connects TRBV6-5 to TRBJ2-7, with D possibly being TRBD1 (5 bases). The CDR3 length is 14 residues. Germline loops: CDR1 MNHEY, CDR2 SVGAGI. V lost 0 bases to trimming and J lost 7 bases, with 13 bases between them. CDR3 sequence (DNA): TGTGCCAGCAGTTACTCGAGTATGGGGCGAGAGCAGTACTTC. It specifies CASSYSSMGREQYF.